The 27 T cell receptor beta chains in this list originate from one sample, sequenced in a study of cytomegalovirus exposure and HLA in healthy donors. The PCR used 60 Vbeta and 13 Jbeta primers. The table came from immunoSEQ multiplex PCR; TCRdb's copy has only in-frame clones and leaves some out. In the table there are 100,000 to 150,000 clones, 82% of which are singletons. The sequenced sample was PBMCs. The receptors come from a boy aged 5-17 years in good health and CMV-seronegative.

In its sample, this clone was seen a few times. V and J are TRBV30 and TRBJ1-1, with D tentatively TRBD1 (5 bases). Trimming took 4 bases from V and 0 from J, leaving 15 bases between them. The CDR3 consists of 15 residues. CDR1 is GTSNPN, CDR2 SVGIG, per germline (reference sequence). This chain's CDR3 is CAWNGQGEMNTEAFF. The CDR3 nucleotides read TGTGCCTGGAACGGGCAGGGTGAAATGAACACTGAAGCTTTCTTT.

This sequence joins TRBV10-3 and TRBJ1-2; a possible D gene is TRBD1 (5 bases). Germline assignment: CDR1 ENHRY and CDR2 SYGVKD. The CDR3 has 10 amino acids. V lost 8 bases to trimming and J lost 10 bases, with 11 bases between them. This CDR3 reads CAIGDRPYTF. CDR3 sequence (DNA): TGTGCCATCGGCGACAGACCCTACACCTTC.

This clone was counted once. This chain joins TRBV5-6 and TRBJ2-5, with 9 nucleotides matching TRBD1. The CDR3 sequence is 15 residues long. Germline CDR1 reads SGHDT; CDR2 reads YYEEEE. Unmatched junction bases numbered 8, after V lost 3 bases and J lost 5 bases. DNA of the CDR3: TGTGCCAGCAGCTCAGACAGGGGGAGTTTGGAGACCCAGTACTTC. Encoded protein: CASSSDRGSLETQYF.

The V call is TRBV29-1, the J call TRBJ1-2, with 9 bases matching TRBD1. This CDR3 has 12 residues. Germline loops: CDR1 SQVTM, CDR2 ANQGSEA. The CDR3 sequence is CSADRGVHGYTF. The CDR3 region has the DNA TGCAGTGCGGACAGGGGTGTCCATGGCTACACCTTC.

This sequence joins TRBV6-1 and TRBJ2-7; 10 nucleotides agree with TRBD2. This CDR3 contains 17 residues. V gave up 0 bases and J gave up 1 base; unmatched junction bases: 6. Germline V gene lookup returns CDR1 MNHNS and CDR2 SASEGT. The CDR3 here is CASSEALRTSGSYEQYF. In DNA form, the CDR3 reads TGTGCCAGCAGTGAAGCGCTTCGGACTAGCGGTTCCTACGAGCAGTACTTC.

The chain joins TRBV5-1 to TRBJ2-7; 11 nucleotides match TRBD2. With V trimmed by 7 bases and J by 1 base, 7 bases remained unmatched. The CDR3 length is 15 residues. Germline CDR1 is SGHRS and CDR2 is YFSETQ. The CDR3 reads CASGPTSGSSYEQYF. DNA for the CDR3: TGCGCCAGCGGCCCTACTAGCGGGAGTTCCTACGAGCAGTACTTC.

The chain uses TRBV6-4 and TRBJ1-4, with D possibly being TRBD1 (5 bases). The germline gives CDR1 MRHNA, CDR2 SNTAGT. CDR3 length: 15 amino acids. With 3 bases removed from V and 7 bases from J, the gap between germline ends came to 15 bases. The CDR3 sequence: CASSERGRRVEKLFF. CDR3 coding DNA: TGTGCCAGCAGTGAACGGGGGAGAAGGGTTGAAAAACTGTTTTTT.

The chain employs TRBV7-8 and TRBJ2-1; 13 nucleotides align to TRBD2. Germline V lookup: CDR1 SGHVS, CDR2 FQNEAQ. V lost 5 bases and J lost 8; bases outside the gene matches: 9. This CDR3 region has 16 residues. The CDR3 region has the DNA TGTGCCAGCAGCCTGTGGGGACTAGCGGGATCCGATGAGCAGTTCTTC. It codes for CASSLWGLAGSDEQFF. The whole variable domain, filled in from reference TRBV7-8 and TRBJ2-1, reads GAGVSQSPRYKVAKRGQDVALRCDPISGHVSLFWYQQALGQGPEFLTYFQNEAQLDKSGLPSDRFFAERPEGSVSTLKIQRTQQEDSAVYLCASSLWGLAGSDEQFFGPGTRLTVL.

The chain uses TRBV4-3 and TRBJ2-7, with 9 bases lining up with TRBD1. V trimming: 0 bases; J trimming: 2 bases; junction bases outside the gene matches: 5. Germline V CDR1 and CDR2: LGHNA, YSLEER. This CDR3 has 16 residues. The CDR3 coding sequence is TGCGCCAGCAGCCAAGACCGGGACAGGGCACCCTACGAGCAGTACTTC. Its translation is CASSQDRDRAPYEQYF.

The sample holds a few counts of this clone. This chain uses TRBV14 with TRBJ1-3; D might be TRBD1 (6 bases). The CDR3 has 15 residues. The germline CDR1 and CDR2 sequences are SGHDN and FVKESK. Trimming stripped 3 bases from V and 0 bases from J, with 9 bases between. The CDR3 loop is CASSQGATSGNTIYF. CDR3 bases: TGTGCCAGCAGCCAGGGGGCTACCTCTGGAAACACCATATATTTT.

This clone was found a few times. This chain uses TRBV7-6 with TRBJ2-3, with 7 bases aligning to TRBD1. Germline V gene lookup returns CDR1 SGHVS and CDR2 FNYEAQ. The CDR3 length is 15 residues. V lost 5 bases to trimming and J lost 0 bases; unmatched junction nucleotides: 5. CDR3 in amino acids: CASSLRDSSTDTQYF. The DNA of the CDR3 is TGTGCCAGCAGCCTCCGGGACAGCAGCACAGATACGCAGTATTTT. The complete variable domain, with remaining parts taken from reference TRBV7-6 and TRBJ2-3, reads GAGVSQSPRYKVTKRGQDVALRCDPISGHVSLYWYRQALGQGPEFLTYFNYEAQQDKSGLPNDRFSAERPEGSISTLTIQRTEQRDSAMYRCASSLRDSSTDTQYFGPGTRLTVL.

This chain uses TRBV5-4 with TRBJ2-2; 8 bases agree with TRBD1. CDR1 is SGHNT and CDR2 is YYREEE in the germline V gene (reference sequence). After removal of 3 bases from V and 4 bases from J, the junction contained 2 bases not matched to a gene. The CDR3 has 14 residues. The DNA for the CDR3 is TGTGCCAGCAGCTGGACAGGGAGCACCGGGGAGCTGTTTTTT. Protein product: CASSWTGSTGELFF.

The table lists this clone with a count of one. The rearrangement joins TRBV15 to TRBJ2-1; tentative D call: TRBD1 (6 bases). This CDR3 spans 14 amino acids. The V end was cut by 8 bases, the J end by 5 bases, with 16 bases between. Germline assignment: CDR1 LNHNV and CDR2 YYDKDF (reference sequence). The CDR3: CATLEGDTHNEQFF. DNA for the CDR3: TGTGCCACCCTCGAGGGGGACACTCACAATGAGCAGTTCTTC.

The chain has TRBV27 and TRBJ2-1, with TRBD1 matching 9 bases. CDR1 MNHEY and CDR2 SMNVEV come from the germline V gene (reference sequence). This CDR3 is built from 15 residues. Trimming cost V 7 bases and J 7 bases; bases outside gene matches: 11. For the CDR3, the DNA is TGTGCCAGCACCTGGGACAGGGTGACTAGTAATGAGCAGTTCTTC. Protein product: CASTWDRVTSNEQFF.

The count of this clone is one. The CDR3 nucleotides are TGTGCCAGCAGCTTGGAGGCTAGCGGGAGTTACGAGCAGTACTTC. Translation gives CASSLEASGSYEQYF. This chain joins TRBV5-4 and TRBJ2-7; the match to TRBD2 covers 10 bases. CDR3 length equals 15 residues. The J segment lost 4 bases and the V segment lost 0 bases, leaving 4 bases of the junction unmatched. From germline, CDR1 is SGHNT and CDR2 YYREEE (reference sequence).

V is TRBV19 and J is TRBJ2-4, with TRBD1 matching 8 bases. This CDR3 is 16 amino acids long. Germline assignment: CDR1 LNHDA and CDR2 SQIVND (reference sequence). The trim removed 10 bases at V and 0 bases at J, leaving 11 bases unmatched. This CDR3 reads CANVVGTGEAKNIQYF. The CDR3 DNA reads as TGTGCCAATGTAGTTGGGACAGGAGAAGCCAAAAACATTCAGTACTTC.

This chain connects TRBV18 to TRBJ2-2, with 8 nucleotides matching TRBD1. CDR1 is KGHSH and CDR2 is LQKENI in the germline V gene. With 5 bases clipped from V and 6 bases from J, the junction kept 2 bases outside the gene matches. The CDR3 totals 13 residues. The CDR3 loop is CASSRQGSGELFF. CDR3 bases: TGTGCCAGCTCAAGACAGGGGTCCGGGGAGCTGTTTTTT.

This clone was observed a single time. The chain employs TRBV6-1 and TRBJ1-4; a weak D match, TRBD1 (5 bases). Between the trimmed V and J ends, which lost 5 bases and 5 bases, there was a span of 12 bases. CDR1 is MNHNS, CDR2 SASEGT, per germline. This CDR3 comprises 14 residues. The DNA for the CDR3 is TGTGCCAGCAGTTCAGGGAAAACGAATGAAAAACTGTTTTTT. The encoded protein is CASSSGKTNEKLFF.

The chain couples TRBV19 to TRBJ2-5; TRBD1 is a possible D gene (6 bases). The CDR3 is made up of 14 amino acids. The V end lost 4 bases, the J end lost 1 base, and 10 bases lay between the germline ends. Germline CDR1 LNHDA, CDR2 SQIVND (reference sequence). Written as DNA, the CDR3 is TGTGCCAGTAGTAGCCAGGGGAGCCAAGAGACCCAGTACTTC. The encoded protein is CASSSQGSQETQYF. Full variable domain (missing parts from reference TRBV19 and TRBJ2-5): DGGITQSPKYLFRKEGQNVTLSCEQNLNHDAMYWYRQDPGQGLRLIYYSQIVNDFQKGDIAEGYSVSREKKESFPLTVTSAQKNPTAFYLCASSSQGSQETQYFGPGTRLLVL.

J is TRBJ2-6 and V is TRBV30; 7 bases align to TRBD1. This CDR3 has 16 residues. Germline V CDR1 and CDR2: GTSNPN, SVGIG (reference sequence). With V trimmed by 2 bases and J by 5 bases, 9 bases remained unmatched. This chain's CDR3 is CAWSTGASPRANVLTF. In nucleotides, the CDR3 is TGTGCCTGGAGTACAGGGGCTTCGCCAAGGGCCAACGTCCTGACTTTC.

The V and J genes are TRBV7-8 and TRBJ2-7; TRBD2 matches 14 bases. The V gene's germline CDR1 is SGHVS and CDR2 FQNEAQ. Trimming took 5 bases from V and 7 from J; bases not matched to a gene: 10. CDR3 length: 16 residues. CDR3 amino acids: CASSRTGTSGRWEQYF. For the CDR3, the DNA is TGTGCCAGCAGCCGAACTGGGACTAGCGGGAGATGGGAGCAGTACTTC.

This clone was detected once. This chain joins TRBV9 and TRBJ2-2, with 7 bases fitting TRBD2. The junction had 9 bases not matched to a gene; V was cut back by 4 bases and J by 6 bases. CDR1 and CDR2 (germline): SGDLS, YYNGEE. The CDR3 contains 15 residues. CDR3 amino acids: CASSPRGEGAGELFF. DNA of the CDR3: TGTGCCAGCAGCCCCCGGGGGGAGGGTGCCGGGGAGCTGTTTTTT.

The chain uses TRBV2 and TRBJ2-1, with 9 bases fitting TRBD1. This CDR3 is built from 16 residues. Unmatched junction bases numbered 6, after V lost 4 bases and J lost 2 bases. In germline, CDR1 is SNHLY, CDR2 FYNNEI. Written as DNA, the CDR3 is TGTGCCAGCAGTGCCGGGACAGGGCTAACCTACAATGAGCAGTTCTTC. It is translated as CASSAGTGLTYNEQFF.

This clone has a handful of counts. The chain employs TRBV21-1 and TRBJ1-2; TRBD1, the D gene given by the table, was not confirmed from the DNA. TRBV21-1 is a pseudogene. The CDR3 totals 19 residues. Written as DNA, the CDR3 is TGTGCCAGCAGCCCCGAAATAGGACAGGGGACTCCGCAGGTGGGAGGCTACACCTTC. It yields the protein CASSPEIGQGTPQVGGYTF.

V and J are TRBV4-1 and TRBJ2-2, with TRBD2 matching 14 bases. V lost 3 bases, J lost 4 bases, and 4 bases stayed unmatched. CDR1 is MGHRA and CDR2 is YSYEKL in the germline V gene. The CDR3 sequence is 17 residues long. CDR3 residues: CASSQGTSGSGTGELFF. The DNA of the CDR3 is TGCGCCAGCAGCCAGGGGACTAGCGGGAGTGGCACCGGGGAGCTGTTTTTT.

This clone showed up just a few times. This chain links TRBV4-1 with TRBJ1-1; 9 bases agree with TRBD1. CDR1 and CDR2 (germline): MGHRA, YSYEKL. The CDR3 has 16 residues. The V segment lost 4 bases and the J segment 8 bases; nucleotides outside the gene matches: 14. CDR3 in amino acids: CASSLGDREIYREAFF. In DNA, the CDR3 is TGCGCCAGCAGCCTGGGGGACAGGGAAATTTATCGAGAAGCTTTCTTT.

The gene calls are TRBV27 and TRBJ1-1; TRBD1 might be the D (5 bases). V was shortened by 6 bases and J by 4 bases, with 18 bases between the two germline ends. This CDR3 is built from 15 residues. From germline, CDR1 is MNHEY and CDR2 SMNVEV (reference sequence). CDR3 residues: CASSRLGGSGTEAFF. DNA of the CDR3: TGTGCCAGCAGCCGGCTGGGGGGTTCGGGCACTGAAGCTTTCTTT.